This TCR beta chain came from a study of T cell repertoires in cytomegalovirus infection. At the level of the study: Carrying CMV and the relevant HLA type showed in public TCR beta signatures.

Overall study results and limits: Cumulative public TCR beta family frequency identified CMV carriers with the relevant HLA. HLA-C-restricted, CMV-specific TCR beta clonotypes were dominant ex vivo.

A word on this clonotype: The antigen remains unidentified.

Germline assignment: CDR1 MNHEY and CDR2 SVGAGI. Trimming stripped 5 bases from V and 0 bases from J, with 14 bases between. The CDR3 contains 15 residues. TCRdb analysed the reads with MiXCR anew, one entry per CDR3 protein. The sample contains 480,000 or so distinct CDR3 sequences, over 9% of which appear only once. This sequence was found in a human donor in good health (CMV status not recorded). Some clones in this sample may be carry-over from other donors' samples. The material sequenced was PBMCs. The chain carries TRBV6-5 and TRBJ2-7, with a possible D match to TRBD2 (5 bases). In DNA form, the CDR3 reads TGTGCCAGCAGTGCATCCCGAGGGTTCTCCTACGAGCAGTACTTC. Amino acid sequence: CASSASRGFSYEQYF.